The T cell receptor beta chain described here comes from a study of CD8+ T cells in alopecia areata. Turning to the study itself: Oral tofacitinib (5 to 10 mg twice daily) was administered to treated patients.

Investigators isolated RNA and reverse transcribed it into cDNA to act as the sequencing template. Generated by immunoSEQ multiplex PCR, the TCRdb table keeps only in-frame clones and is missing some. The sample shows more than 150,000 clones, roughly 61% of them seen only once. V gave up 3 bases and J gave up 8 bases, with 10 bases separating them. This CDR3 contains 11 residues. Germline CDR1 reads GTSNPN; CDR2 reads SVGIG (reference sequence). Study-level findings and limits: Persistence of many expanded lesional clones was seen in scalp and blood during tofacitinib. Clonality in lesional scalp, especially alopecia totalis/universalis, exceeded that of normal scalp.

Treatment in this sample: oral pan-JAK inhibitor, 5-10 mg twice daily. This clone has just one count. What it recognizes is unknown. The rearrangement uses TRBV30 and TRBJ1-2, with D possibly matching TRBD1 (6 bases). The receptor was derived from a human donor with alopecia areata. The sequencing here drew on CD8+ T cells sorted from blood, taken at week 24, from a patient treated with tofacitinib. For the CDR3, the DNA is TGTGCCTGGAGGCCCCAGGGGGGCTACACCTTC. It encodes CAWRPQGGYTF.